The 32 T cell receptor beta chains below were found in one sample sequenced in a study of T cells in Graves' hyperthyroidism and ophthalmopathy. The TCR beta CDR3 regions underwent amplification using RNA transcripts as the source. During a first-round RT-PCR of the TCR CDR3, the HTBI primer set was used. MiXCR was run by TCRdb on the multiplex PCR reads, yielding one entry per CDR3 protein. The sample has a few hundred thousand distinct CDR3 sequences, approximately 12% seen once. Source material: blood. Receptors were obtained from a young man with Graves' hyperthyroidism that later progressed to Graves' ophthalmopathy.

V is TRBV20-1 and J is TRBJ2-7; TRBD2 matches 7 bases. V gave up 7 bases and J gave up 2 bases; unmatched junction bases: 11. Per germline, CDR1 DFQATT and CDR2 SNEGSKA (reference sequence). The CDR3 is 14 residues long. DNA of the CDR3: TGCAGTGTTCCCCTCCCTAGCGGAGCCTACGAGCAGTACTTC. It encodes CSVPLPSGAYEQYF.

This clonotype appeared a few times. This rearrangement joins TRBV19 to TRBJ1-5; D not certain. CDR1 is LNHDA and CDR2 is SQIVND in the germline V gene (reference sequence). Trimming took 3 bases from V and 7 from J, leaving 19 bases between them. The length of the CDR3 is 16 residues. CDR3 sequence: CASSMESSGSRQPQHF. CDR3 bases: TGTGCCAGTAGTATGGAGAGCTCCGGGAGTCGGCAGCCCCAGCATTTT.

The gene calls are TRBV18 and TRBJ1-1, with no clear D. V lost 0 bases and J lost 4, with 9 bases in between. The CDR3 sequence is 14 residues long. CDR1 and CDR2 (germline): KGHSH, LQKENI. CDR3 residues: CASSPPQEPTEAFF. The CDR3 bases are TGTGCCAGCTCACCACCCCAGGAGCCCACTGAAGCTTTCTTT. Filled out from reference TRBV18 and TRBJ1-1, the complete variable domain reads NAGVMQNPRHLVRRRGQEARLRCSPMKGHSHVYWYRQLPEEGLKFMVYLQKENIIDESGMPKERFSAEFPKEGPSILRIQQVVRGDSAAYFCASSPPQEPTEAFFGQGTRLTVV.

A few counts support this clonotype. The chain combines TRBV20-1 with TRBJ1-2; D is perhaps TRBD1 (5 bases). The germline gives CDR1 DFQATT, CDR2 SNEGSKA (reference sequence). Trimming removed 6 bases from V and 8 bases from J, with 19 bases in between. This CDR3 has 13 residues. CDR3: CSAENRSPWGYTF. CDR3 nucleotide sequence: TGCAGTGCCGAAAACAGGTCCCCATGGGGCTACACCTTC.

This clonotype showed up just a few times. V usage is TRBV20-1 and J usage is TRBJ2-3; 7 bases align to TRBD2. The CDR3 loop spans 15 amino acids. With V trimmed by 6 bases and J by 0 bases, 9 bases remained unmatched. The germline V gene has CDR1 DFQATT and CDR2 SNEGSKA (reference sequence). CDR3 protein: CSARPGGLSTDTQYF. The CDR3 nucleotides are TGCAGTGCGAGACCGGGGGGACTAAGCACAGATACGCAGTATTTT.

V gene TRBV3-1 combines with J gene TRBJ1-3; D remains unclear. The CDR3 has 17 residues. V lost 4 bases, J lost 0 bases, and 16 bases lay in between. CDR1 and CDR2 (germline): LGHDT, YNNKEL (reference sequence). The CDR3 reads CASSRRADPYSGNTIYF. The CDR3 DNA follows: TGTGCCAGCAGCCGACGGGCAGATCCCTACTCTGGAAACACCATATATTTT.

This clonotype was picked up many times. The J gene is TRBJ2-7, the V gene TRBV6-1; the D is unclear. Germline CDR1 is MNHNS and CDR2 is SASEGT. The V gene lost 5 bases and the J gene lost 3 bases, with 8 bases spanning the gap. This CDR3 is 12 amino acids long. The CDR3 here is CASSSLNYEQYF. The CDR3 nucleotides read TGTGCCAGCAGTTCTCTCAACTACGAGCAGTACTTC.

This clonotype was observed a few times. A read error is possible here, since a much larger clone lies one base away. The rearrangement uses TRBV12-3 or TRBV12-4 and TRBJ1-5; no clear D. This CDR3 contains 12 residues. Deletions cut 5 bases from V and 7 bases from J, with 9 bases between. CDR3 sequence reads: CASSPINQPQHF. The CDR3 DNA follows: TGTGCCAGCAGTCCAATCAACCAGCCCCAGCATTTT.

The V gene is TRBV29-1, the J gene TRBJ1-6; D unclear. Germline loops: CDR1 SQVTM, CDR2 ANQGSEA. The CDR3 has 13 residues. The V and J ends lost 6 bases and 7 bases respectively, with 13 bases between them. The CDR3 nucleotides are TGCAGCGTCAGTTCGGGGATAAATTCACCCCTCCACTTT. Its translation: CSVSSGINSPLHF.

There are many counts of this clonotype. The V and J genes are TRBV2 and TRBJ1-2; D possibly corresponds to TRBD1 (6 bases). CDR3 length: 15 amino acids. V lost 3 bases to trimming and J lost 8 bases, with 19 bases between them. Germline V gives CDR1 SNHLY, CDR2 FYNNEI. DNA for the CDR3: TGTGCCAGCAGTGATGGCCTCGGACAGTCGGGCGGCTACACCTTC. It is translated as CASSDGLGQSGGYTF.

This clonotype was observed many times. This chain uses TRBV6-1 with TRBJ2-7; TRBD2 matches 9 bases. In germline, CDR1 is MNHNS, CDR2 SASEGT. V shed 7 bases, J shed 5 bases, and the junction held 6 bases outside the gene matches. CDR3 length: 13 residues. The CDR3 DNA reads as TGTGCCAGCAAAGAAGCGGGGGGCCACGAGCAGTACTTC. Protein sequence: CASKEAGGHEQYF.

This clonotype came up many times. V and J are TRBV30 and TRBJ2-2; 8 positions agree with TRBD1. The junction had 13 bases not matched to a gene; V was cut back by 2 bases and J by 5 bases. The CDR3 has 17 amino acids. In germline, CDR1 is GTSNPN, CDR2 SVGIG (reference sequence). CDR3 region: CAWSHRQGASRTGELFF. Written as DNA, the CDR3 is TGTGCCTGGAGTCATCGCCAGGGGGCGAGTAGGACCGGGGAGCTGTTTTTT.

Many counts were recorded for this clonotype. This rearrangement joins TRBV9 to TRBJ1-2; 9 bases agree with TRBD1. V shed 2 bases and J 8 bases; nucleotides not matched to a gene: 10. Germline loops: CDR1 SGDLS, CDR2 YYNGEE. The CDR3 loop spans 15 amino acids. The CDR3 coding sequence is TGTGCCAGCAGCGTTCGACCGGGACAGGGAGACGGCTACACCTTC. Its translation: CASSVRPGQGDGYTF. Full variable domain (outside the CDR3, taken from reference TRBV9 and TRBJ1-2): DSGVTQTPKHLITATGQRVTLRCSPRSGDLSVYWYQQSLDQGLQFLIQYYNGEERAKGNILERFSAQQFPDLHSELNLSSLELGDSALYFCASSVRPGQGDGYTFGSGTRLTVV.

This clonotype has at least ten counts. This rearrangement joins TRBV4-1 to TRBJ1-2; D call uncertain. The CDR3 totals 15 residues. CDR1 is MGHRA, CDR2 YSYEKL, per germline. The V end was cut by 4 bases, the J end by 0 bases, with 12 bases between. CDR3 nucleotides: TGCGCCAGCAGCCGAGCGCATTGGACTAACTATGGCTACACCTTC. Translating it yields CASSRAHWTNYGYTF.

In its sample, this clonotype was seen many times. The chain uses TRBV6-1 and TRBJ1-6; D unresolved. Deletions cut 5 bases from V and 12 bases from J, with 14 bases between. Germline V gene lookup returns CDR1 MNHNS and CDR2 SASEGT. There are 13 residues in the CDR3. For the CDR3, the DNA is TGTGCCAGCAGTTACGGCCAGGAAGGACCCCTCCACTTT. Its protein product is CASSYGQEGPLHF.

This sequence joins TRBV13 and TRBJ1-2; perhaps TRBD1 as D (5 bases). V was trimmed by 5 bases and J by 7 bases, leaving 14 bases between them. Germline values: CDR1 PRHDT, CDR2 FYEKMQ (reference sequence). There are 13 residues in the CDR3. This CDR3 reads CASSLGTLCGYTF. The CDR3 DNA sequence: TGTGCCAGCAGCCTCGGGACCCTCTGTGGCTACACCTTC. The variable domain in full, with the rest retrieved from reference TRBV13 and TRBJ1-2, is AAGVIQSPRHLIKEKRETATLKCYPIPRHDTVYWYQQGPGQDPQFLISFYEKMQSDKGSIPDRFSAQQFSDYHSELNMSSLELGDSALYFCASSLGTLCGYTFGSGTRLTVV.

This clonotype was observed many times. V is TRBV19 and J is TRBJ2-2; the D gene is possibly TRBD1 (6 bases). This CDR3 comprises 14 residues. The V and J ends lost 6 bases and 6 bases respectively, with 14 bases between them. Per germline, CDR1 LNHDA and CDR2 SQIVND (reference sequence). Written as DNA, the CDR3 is TGTGCCAGTAGAGTCAGGGGAGTCCCCGGGGAGCTGTTTTTT. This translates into CASRVRGVPGELFF.

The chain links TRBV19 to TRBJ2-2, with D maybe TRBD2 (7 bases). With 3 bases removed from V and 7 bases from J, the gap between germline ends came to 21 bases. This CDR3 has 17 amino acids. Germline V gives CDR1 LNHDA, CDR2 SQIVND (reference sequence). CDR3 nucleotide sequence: TGTGCCAGTAGTATTGATCCGGGGGGCCTTCACAACGGGGAGCTGTTTTTT. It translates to CASSIDPGGLHNGELFF.

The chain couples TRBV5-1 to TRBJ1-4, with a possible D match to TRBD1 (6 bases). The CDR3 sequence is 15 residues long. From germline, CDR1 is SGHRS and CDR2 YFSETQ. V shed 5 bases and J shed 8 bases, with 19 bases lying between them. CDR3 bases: TGCGCCAGCAGTCCCTTGGGGGGGGCTAGCGAAAAACTGTTTTTT. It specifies CASSPLGGASEKLFF.

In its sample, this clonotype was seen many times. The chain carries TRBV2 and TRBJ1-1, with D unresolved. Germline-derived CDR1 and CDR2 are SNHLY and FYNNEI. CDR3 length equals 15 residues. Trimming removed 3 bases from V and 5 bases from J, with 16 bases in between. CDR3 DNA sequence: TGTGCCAGCAGTGACCCTACCTATCCGGGGACTGAAGCTTTCTTT. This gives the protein CASSDPTYPGTEAFF.

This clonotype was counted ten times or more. The CDR3 sequence: CASRAGYTGELFF. The CDR3, as DNA: TGTGCCAGCAGAGCGGGGTACACCGGGGAGCTGTTTTTT. The V call is TRBV7-3, the J call TRBJ2-2; TRBD2 matches 7 bases. The CDR3 totals 13 residues. Germline V CDR1 and CDR2: SGHTA, FQGTGA. V dropped 6 bases and J dropped 3; count of bases not matched to a gene: 1.

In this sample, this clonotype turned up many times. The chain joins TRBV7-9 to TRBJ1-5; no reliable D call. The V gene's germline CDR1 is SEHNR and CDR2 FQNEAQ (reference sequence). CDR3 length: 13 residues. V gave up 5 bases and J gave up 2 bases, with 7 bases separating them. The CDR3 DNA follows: TGTGCCAGCAGCACGGACGGCAATCAGCCCCAGCATTTT. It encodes CASSTDGNQPQHF. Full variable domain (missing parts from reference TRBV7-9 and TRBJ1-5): DTGVSQNPRHKITKRGQNVTFRCDPISEHNRLYWYRQTLGQGPEFLTYFQNEAQLEKSRLLSDRFSAERPKGSFSTLEIQRTEQGDSAMYLCASSTDGNQPQHFGDGTRLSIL.

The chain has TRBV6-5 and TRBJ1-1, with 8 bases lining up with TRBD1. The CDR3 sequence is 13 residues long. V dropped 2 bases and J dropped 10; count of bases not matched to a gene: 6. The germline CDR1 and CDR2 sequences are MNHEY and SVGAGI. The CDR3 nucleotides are TGTGCCAGCAGTTACGAGACAGGGGTTCGAGCTTTCTTT. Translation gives CASSYETGVRAFF.

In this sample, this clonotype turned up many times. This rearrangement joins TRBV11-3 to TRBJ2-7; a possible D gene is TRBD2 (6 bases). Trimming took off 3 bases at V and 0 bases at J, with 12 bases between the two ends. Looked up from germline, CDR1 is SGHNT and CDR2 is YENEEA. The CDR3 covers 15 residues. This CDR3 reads CASSFSGAISYEQYF. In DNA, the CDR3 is TGTGCCAGCAGCTTTAGCGGCGCTATCTCCTACGAGCAGTACTTC.

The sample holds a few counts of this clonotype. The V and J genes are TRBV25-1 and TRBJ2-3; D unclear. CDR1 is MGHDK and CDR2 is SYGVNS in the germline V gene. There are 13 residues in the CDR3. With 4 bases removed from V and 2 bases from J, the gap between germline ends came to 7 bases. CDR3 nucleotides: TGTGCCAGCAGTGGTAGTCACACAGATACGCAGTATTTT. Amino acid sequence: CASSGSHTDTQYF.

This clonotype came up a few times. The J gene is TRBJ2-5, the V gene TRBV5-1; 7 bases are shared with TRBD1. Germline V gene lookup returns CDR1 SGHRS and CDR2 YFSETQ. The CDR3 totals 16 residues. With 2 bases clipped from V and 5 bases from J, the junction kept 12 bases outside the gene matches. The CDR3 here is CASSLTLTGDVETQYF. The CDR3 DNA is TGCGCCAGCAGCTTAACACTTACAGGGGATGTTGAGACCCAGTACTTC.

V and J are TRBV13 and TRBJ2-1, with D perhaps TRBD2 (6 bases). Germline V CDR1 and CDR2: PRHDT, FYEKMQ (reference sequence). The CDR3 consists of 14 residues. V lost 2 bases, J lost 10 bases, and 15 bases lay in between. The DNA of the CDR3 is TGTGCCAGCAGCTTATACGCGGGACCAGGCGAGCAGTTCTTC. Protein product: CASSLYAGPGEQFF.

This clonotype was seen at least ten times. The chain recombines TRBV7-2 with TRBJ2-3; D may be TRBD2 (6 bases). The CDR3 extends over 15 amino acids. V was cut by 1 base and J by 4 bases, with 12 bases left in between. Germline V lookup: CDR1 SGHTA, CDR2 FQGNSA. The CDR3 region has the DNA TGTGCCAGCAGCTTAGGAGTCGGGGGTGCAGATACGCAGTATTTT. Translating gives CASSLGVGGADTQYF.

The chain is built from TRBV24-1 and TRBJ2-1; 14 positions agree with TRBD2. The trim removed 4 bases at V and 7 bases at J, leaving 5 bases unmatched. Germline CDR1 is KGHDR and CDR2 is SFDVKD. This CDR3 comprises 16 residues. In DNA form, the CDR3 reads TGTGCCACCAGTGACTGGACTAGCGGGGGGCGAAATGAGCAGTTCTTC. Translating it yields CATSDWTSGGRNEQFF.

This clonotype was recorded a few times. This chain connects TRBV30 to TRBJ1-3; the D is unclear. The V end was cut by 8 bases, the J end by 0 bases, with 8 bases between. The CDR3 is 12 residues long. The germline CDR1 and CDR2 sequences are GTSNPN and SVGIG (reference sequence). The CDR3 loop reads CAGGSSGNTIYF. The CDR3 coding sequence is TGTGCCGGCGGGAGCTCTGGAAACACCATATATTTT.

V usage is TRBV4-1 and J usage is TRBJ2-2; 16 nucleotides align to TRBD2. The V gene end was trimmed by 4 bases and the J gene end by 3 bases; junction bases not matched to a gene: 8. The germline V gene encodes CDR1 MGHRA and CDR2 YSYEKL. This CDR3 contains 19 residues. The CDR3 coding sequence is TGCGCCAGCAGCCTCCCGGGACTAGCGGGGGGGCCATACACCGGGGAGCTGTTTTTT. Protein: CASSLPGLAGGPYTGELFF.

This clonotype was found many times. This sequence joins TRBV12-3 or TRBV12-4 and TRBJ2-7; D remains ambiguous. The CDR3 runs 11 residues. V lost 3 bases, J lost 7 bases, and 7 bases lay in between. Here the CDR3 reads CASSFLREQYF. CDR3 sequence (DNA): TGTGCCAGCAGTTTTTTAAGGGAGCAGTACTTC.